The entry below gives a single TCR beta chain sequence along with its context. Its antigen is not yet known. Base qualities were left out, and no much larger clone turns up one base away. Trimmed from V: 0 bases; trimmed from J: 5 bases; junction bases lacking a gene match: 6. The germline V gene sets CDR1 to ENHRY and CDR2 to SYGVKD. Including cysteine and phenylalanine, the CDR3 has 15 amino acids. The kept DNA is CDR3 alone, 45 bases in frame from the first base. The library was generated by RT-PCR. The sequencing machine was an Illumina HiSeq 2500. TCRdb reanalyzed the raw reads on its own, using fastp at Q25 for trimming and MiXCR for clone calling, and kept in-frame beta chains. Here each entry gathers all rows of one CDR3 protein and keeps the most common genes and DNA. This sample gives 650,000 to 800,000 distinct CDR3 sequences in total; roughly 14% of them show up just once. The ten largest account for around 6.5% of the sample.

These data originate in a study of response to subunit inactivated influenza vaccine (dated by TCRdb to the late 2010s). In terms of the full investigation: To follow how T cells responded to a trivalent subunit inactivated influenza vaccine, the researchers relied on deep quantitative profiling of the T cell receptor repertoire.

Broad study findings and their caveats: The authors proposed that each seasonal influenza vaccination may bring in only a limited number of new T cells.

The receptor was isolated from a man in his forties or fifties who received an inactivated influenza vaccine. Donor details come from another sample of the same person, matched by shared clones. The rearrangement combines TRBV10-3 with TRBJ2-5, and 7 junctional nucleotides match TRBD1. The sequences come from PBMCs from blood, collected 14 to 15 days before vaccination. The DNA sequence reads TGTGCCATCAGTGAGTCCCGGACAGGAAGGGAGACCCAGTACTTC. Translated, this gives CAISESRTGRETQYF.